What follows is one TCR beta chain and its context. Its antigen is not known. Method: immunoSEQ multiplex PCR; TCRdb's copy keeps in-frame clones and lacks some. The sample holds 85,000 to 130,000 clones, more than 85% seen once. This entry comes from a study of graft-versus-host responses after intestinal transplantation. Study conclusions and caveats: Allograft graft-versus-host to host-versus-graft clonal ratios ran high in patients with graft-donor T cell macrochimerism.

V was shortened by 3 bases and J by 2 bases, with 17 bases between the two germline ends. CDR3 length equals 16 residues. From germline, CDR1 is SGDLS and CDR2 YYNGEE. The specimen was unstimulated CD4+ T cells sorted from spleen or lymph node cells, collected before intestinal transplant. The chain carries TRBV9 and TRBJ2-5, with D perhaps matching TRBD1 or TRBD2 (6 bases each). This TCR derives from a human donor who received an intestinal transplant. CDR3 amino acids: CASSATGATKQETQYF. The CDR3 DNA is TGTGCCAGCAGCGCCACGGGGGCCACGAAGCAAGAGACCCAGTACTTC.